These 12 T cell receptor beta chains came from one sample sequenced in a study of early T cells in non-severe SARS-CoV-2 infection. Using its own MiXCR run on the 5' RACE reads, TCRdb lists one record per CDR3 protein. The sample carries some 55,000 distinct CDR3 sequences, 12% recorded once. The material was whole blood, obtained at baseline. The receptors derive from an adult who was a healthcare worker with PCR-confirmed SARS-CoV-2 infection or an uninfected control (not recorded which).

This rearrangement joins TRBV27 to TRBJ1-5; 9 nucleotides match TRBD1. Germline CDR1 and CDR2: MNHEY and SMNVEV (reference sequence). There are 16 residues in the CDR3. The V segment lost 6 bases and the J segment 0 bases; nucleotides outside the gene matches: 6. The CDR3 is CASRPGTGHSNQPQHF. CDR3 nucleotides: TGTGCCAGCAGGCCGGGGACAGGGCATAGCAATCAGCCCCAGCATTTT.

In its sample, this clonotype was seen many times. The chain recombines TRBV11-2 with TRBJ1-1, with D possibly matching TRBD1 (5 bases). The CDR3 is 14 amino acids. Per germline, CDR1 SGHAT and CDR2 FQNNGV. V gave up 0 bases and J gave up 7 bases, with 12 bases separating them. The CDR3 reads CASSLDGREIEAFF. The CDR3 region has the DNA TGTGCCAGCAGCTTAGACGGCAGGGAGATTGAAGCTTTCTTT. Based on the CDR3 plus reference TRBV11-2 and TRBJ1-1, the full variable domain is EAGVAQSPRYKIIEKRQSVAFWCNPISGHATLYWYQQILGQGPKLLIQFQNNGVVDDSQLPKDRFSAERLKGVDSTLKIQPAKLEDSAVYLCASSLDGREIEAFFGQGTRLTVV.

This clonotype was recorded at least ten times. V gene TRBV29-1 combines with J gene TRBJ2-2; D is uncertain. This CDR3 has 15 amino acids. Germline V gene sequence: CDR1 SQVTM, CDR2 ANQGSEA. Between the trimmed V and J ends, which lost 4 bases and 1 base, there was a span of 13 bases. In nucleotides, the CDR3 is TGCAGCGTTGTAGATGGGCGGATGAACACCGGGGAGCTGTTTTTT. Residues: CSVVDGRMNTGELFF.

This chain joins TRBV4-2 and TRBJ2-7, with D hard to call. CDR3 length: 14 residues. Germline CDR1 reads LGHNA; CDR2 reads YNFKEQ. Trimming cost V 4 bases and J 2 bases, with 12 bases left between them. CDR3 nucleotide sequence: TGTGCCAGCAGCCCCCTACTTCAAACCTACGAGCAGTACTTC. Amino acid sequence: CASSPLLQTYEQYF.

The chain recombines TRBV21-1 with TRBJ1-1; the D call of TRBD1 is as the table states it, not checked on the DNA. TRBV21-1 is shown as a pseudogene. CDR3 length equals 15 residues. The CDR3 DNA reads TGTGCCAGCAGCAAAAGGCAGGGGGGACGGACTGAAGCTTTCTTT. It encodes CASSKRQGGRTEAFF.

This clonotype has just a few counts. The CDR3, as DNA: TGCAGCGTTGATGGGGGATTCGGCCACTACGAGCAGTACTTC. It codes for CSVDGGFGHYEQYF. This chain joins TRBV29-1 and TRBJ2-7; tentatively, D is TRBD1 or TRBD2 (5 bases each). Germline V gene data show CDR1 as SQVTM and CDR2 as ANQGSEA. The CDR3 totals 14 residues. With 3 bases removed from V and 3 bases from J, the gap between germline ends came to 15 bases.

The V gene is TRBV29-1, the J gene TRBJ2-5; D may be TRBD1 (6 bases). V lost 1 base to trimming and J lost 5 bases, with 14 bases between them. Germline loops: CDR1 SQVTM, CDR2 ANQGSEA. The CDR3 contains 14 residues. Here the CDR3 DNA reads TGCAGCGTTGAAGTGACAGTCGACAGGGAGACCCAGTACTTC. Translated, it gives CSVEVTVDRETQYF.

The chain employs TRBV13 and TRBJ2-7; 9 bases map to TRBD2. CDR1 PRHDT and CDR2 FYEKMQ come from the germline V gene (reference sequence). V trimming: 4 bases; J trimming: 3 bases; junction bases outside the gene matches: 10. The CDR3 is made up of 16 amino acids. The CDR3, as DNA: TGTGCCAGCAGCTCCATGATGCTAGCGGGATTCTACGAGCAGTACTTC. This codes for CASSSMMLAGFYEQYF.

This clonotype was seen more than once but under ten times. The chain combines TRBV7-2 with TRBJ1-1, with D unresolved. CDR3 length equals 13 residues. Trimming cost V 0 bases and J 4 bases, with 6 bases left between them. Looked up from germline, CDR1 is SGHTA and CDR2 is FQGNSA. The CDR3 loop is CASSLAFSTEAFF. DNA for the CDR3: TGTGCCAGCAGCTTAGCTTTTAGCACTGAAGCTTTCTTT.

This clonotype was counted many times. The DNA of the CDR3 is TGTGCCAGCAGTTTGTGGGAGACCCAGTACTTC. This sequence encodes CASSLWETQYF. The chain couples TRBV6-2 or TRBV6-3 to TRBJ2-5; D is unresolved. With 4 bases removed from V and 5 bases from J, the gap between germline ends came to 5 bases. Germline-derived CDR1 and CDR2 are MNHEY and SVGEGT. CDR3 size: 11 residues.

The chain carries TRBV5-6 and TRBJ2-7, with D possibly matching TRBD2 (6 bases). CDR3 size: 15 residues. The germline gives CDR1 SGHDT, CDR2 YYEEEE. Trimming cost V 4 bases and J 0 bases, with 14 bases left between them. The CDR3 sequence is CASSPLPGGSYEQYF. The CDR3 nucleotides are TGTGCCAGCAGCCCCCTCCCCGGGGGCTCCTACGAGCAGTACTTC.

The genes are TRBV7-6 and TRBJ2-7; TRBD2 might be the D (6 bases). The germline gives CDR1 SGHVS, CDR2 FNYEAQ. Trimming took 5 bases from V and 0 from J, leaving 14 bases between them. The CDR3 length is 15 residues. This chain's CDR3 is CASSPRLATSYEQYF. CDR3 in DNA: TGTGCCAGCAGCCCTCGGCTAGCGACCTCCTACGAGCAGTACTTC.